Shown below are 27 T cell receptor beta chains from a single sample sequenced in a study of OX40 agonist ivuxolimab in advanced cancers. Libraries were made using the immunoSEQ multiplex PCR assay. TCRdb re-hosts the immuneACCESS table, in-frame sequences only. Its copies lack some clones; in the studies checked, an unresolved V gene accounts for under half of them, and the cause for the rest is not known. The table for this sample lists tens of thousands of clones; around 91% of them were counted only once. Together, the top ten hold over 15% of the sample. The specimen was CD4+ or CD8+ T cells sorted from blood, collected in a trial of the OX40 agonist ivuxolimab. Every receptor here comes from an adult with an advanced solid tumor such as melanoma, head and neck, liver or kidney cancer.

The rearrangement joins TRBV13 to TRBJ2-1; 7 bases fit TRBD2. This CDR3 is built from 17 residues. CDR1 and CDR2 from the germline V gene are PRHDT and FYEKMQ (reference sequence). With V trimmed by 3 bases and J by 8 bases, 16 bases remained unmatched. As DNA, the CDR3 is TGTGCCAGCAGCTTCCCCTCAGGTGGGAGGGAGCTTGATGAGCAGTTCTTC. Residues: CASSFPSGGRELDEQFF. The entire variable domain, with the rest obtained from reference TRBV13 and TRBJ2-1, is as follows: AAGVIQSPRHLIKEKRETATLKCYPIPRHDTVYWYQQGPGQDPQFLISFYEKMQSDKGSIPDRFSAQQFSDYHSELNMSSLELGDSALYFCASSFPSGGRELDEQFFGPGTRLTVL.

The chain is built from TRBV4-2 and TRBJ2-5; unclear D gene. Looked up from germline, CDR1 is LGHNA and CDR2 is YNFKEQ. Trimming removed 0 bases from V and 5 bases from J, with 10 bases in between. This CDR3 comprises 14 residues. CDR3 loop: CASSQDRTLETQYF. The CDR3 DNA reads TGTGCCAGCAGCCAAGATCGTACGTTGGAGACCCAGTACTTC.

Remarks on this clone: Different DNA sequences within this sample yield the same CDR3. The genes are TRBV11-2 and TRBJ2-1; no clear D gene. Germline V lookup: CDR1 SGHAT, CDR2 FQNNGV. This CDR3 is built from 15 residues. V lost 2 bases and J 1 base, leaving 9 bases between the germline ends. The CDR3 is CASSLQGGSYNEQFF. The CDR3 bases are TGTGCCAGCAGCTTACAAGGTGGGTCCTACAATGAGCAGTTCTTC.

The chain recombines TRBV2 with TRBJ2-5; D not resolved. Germline V gene data show CDR1 as SNHLY and CDR2 as FYNNEI. The CDR3 loop spans 13 amino acids. V lost 0 bases, J lost 4 bases, and 6 bases lay in between. The CDR3 sequence is CASSEAFIETQYF. The DNA of the CDR3 is TGTGCCAGCAGTGAAGCATTCATAGAGACCCAGTACTTC.

The chain links TRBV10-3 to TRBJ2-2, with D tentatively TRBD1 (6 bases). The CDR3 extends over 17 amino acids. With 0 bases removed from V and 2 bases from J, the gap between germline ends came to 13 bases. CDR1 ENHRY and CDR2 SYGVKD come from the germline V gene. The CDR3 spells CAISESAGQINTGELFF. CDR3 nucleotide sequence: TGTGCCATCAGTGAGTCTGCAGGACAGATTAACACCGGGGAGCTGTTTTTT.

This rearrangement joins TRBV4-3 to TRBJ2-1, with D possibly matching TRBD2 (6 bases). Trimming pared 0 bases from V and 4 bases from J, leaving 13 bases between. CDR1 LGHNA and CDR2 YSLEER come from the germline V gene. The length of the CDR3 is 16 residues. CDR3 in amino acids: CASSQDRGSGYNEQFF. The CDR3 region has the DNA TGCGCCAGCAGCCAAGATCGAGGTAGCGGATACAATGAGCAGTTCTTC.

The chain links TRBV7-9 to TRBJ2-7; D ambiguous. The CDR3 runs to 12 residues. Germline V gene data show CDR1 as SEHNR and CDR2 as FQNEAQ (reference sequence). Trimming pared 5 bases from V and 5 bases from J, leaving 10 bases between. The chain's CDR3 is CASSLGLNEQYF. DNA for the CDR3: TGTGCCAGCAGCCTGGGCCTCAACGAGCAGTACTTC.

In its sample, this clone was seen once. V is TRBV7-9 and J is TRBJ2-7, with 9 bases fitting TRBD1. Germline V gene sequence: CDR1 SEHNR, CDR2 FQNEAQ (reference sequence). The trim removed 4 bases at V and 4 bases at J, leaving 8 bases unmatched. This CDR3 contains 15 residues. The CDR3 protein is CASSSTGTGKYEQYF. The CDR3 DNA follows: TGTGCCAGCAGCTCAACCGGGACAGGGAAGTACGAGCAGTACTTC.

The chain joins TRBV28 to TRBJ2-5; D could derive from TRBD1 or TRBD2 (5 bases each). The V and J ends lost 3 bases and 3 bases respectively, with 14 bases between them. This CDR3 has 15 residues. Germline lookup yields CDR1 MDHEN and CDR2 SYDVKM. CDR3 DNA sequence: TGTGCCAGCAGTTTTCCGGGACGCCAAAAAGAGACCCAGTACTTC. As protein: CASSFPGRQKETQYF.

This chain links TRBV4-3 with TRBJ1-1, with D tentatively TRBD1 (5 bases). CDR1 is LGHNA and CDR2 is YSLEER in the germline V gene. V lost 1 base to trimming and J lost 8 bases, with 8 bases between them. The CDR3 is 12 residues long. CDR3 protein: CASSQVTGEAFF. Written as DNA, the CDR3 is TGCGCCAGCAGCCAAGTTACAGGAGAAGCTTTCTTT.

J is TRBJ2-1 and V is TRBV19; 7 positions agree with TRBD2. V was pared by 5 bases and J by 3 bases, with 4 bases of the junction left unmatched. From germline, CDR1 is LNHDA and CDR2 SQIVND (reference sequence). The CDR3 spans 14 residues. This CDR3 is CASSGGLSYNEQFF. The CDR3 region has the DNA TGTGCCAGTAGTGGGGGACTAAGCTACAATGAGCAGTTCTTC.

The chain has TRBV19 and TRBJ2-1, with 7 nucleotides matching TRBD2. The trim removed 3 bases at V and 6 bases at J, leaving 8 bases unmatched. Germline V gene lookup returns CDR1 LNHDA and CDR2 SQIVND (reference sequence). The CDR3 runs 15 residues. The CDR3 DNA follows: TGTGCCAGTAGTATCAGCGGGAAAAGCACCAATGAGCAGTTCTTC. Its protein product is CASSISGKSTNEQFF.

This clone occurred once. The gene calls are TRBV5-1 and TRBJ2-7, with 7 bases fitting TRBD1. CDR3 length: 16 residues. V shed 0 bases, J shed 1 base, and the junction held 7 bases outside the gene matches. Germline V CDR1 and CDR2: SGHRS, YFSETQ. The CDR3 loop is CASSLVQGGDSYEQYF. In DNA form, the CDR3 reads TGCGCCAGCAGCTTGGTTCAAGGGGGCGATTCCTACGAGCAGTACTTC.

DNA for the CDR3: TGTGCCAGCAGCCGTAGCGGGGGAGAGACCCAGTACTTC. Amino acid sequence: CASSRSGGETQYF. The chain links TRBV7-2 to TRBJ2-5, with TRBD2 matching over 9 bases. Germline loops: CDR1 SGHTA, CDR2 FQGNSA. After removal of 5 bases from V and 4 bases from J, the junction contained 2 bases not matched to a gene. This CDR3 has 13 residues.

The chain links TRBV19 to TRBJ1-1; no definite D call. CDR1 and CDR2 from the germline V gene are LNHDA and SQIVND (reference sequence). V lost 1 base to trimming and J lost 5 bases, with 14 bases between them. This CDR3 is 15 amino acids long. The CDR3 DNA reads TGTGCCAGTAGTATAGGTCCTTATGAGAGGACTGAAGCTTTCTTT. Translated, it gives CASSIGPYERTEAFF.

The chain links TRBV7-3 to TRBJ2-3; the D gene is possibly TRBD2 (6 bases). V was clipped by 4 bases and J by 6 bases, with 17 bases between them. CDR3 length: 15 residues. The germline V gene encodes CDR1 SGHTA and CDR2 FQGTGA. CDR3 amino acids: CASSSEDIRGDTQYF. The CDR3 nucleotides are TGTGCCAGCAGCTCTGAGGACATTCGGGGGGATACGCAGTATTTT.

This clone was found a few times. V usage is TRBV25-1 and J usage is TRBJ2-7; no clear D. Germline V gives CDR1 MGHDK, CDR2 SYGVNS. V shed 1 base and J shed 6 bases, with 16 bases lying between them. CDR3 length equals 15 residues. The CDR3 bases are TGTGCCAGCAGTGAATGGGGTGAGCCTTCAGGCGAGCAGTACTTC. Its translation is CASSEWGEPSGEQYF.

The V and J genes are TRBV6-5 and TRBJ2-1; D gene uncertain. The V and J ends lost 4 bases and 8 bases respectively, with 6 bases between them. CDR3 length: 11 residues. Germline assignment: CDR1 MNHEY and CDR2 SVGAGI. The CDR3 DNA reads as TGTGCCAGCAGTTCGGTGGATGAGCAGTTCTTC. As protein: CASSSVDEQFF.

Written as DNA, the CDR3 is TGTGCCAGCAGTTCTAGAGACCACTCCTACGAGCAGTACTTC. Translation: CASSSRDHSYEQYF. V is TRBV2 and J is TRBJ2-7; the D is unclear. The CDR3 covers 14 residues. Germline lookup yields CDR1 SNHLY and CDR2 FYNNEI. V was cut by 5 bases and J by 0 bases, with 11 bases left in between.

The J gene is TRBJ2-1, the V gene TRBV4-3; 7 bases map to TRBD2. Per germline, CDR1 LGHNA and CDR2 YSLEER. The CDR3 contains 15 residues. After removal of 2 bases from V and 3 bases from J, the junction contained 4 bases not matched to a gene. DNA for the CDR3: TGCGCCAGCAGCCAACTAGCGGCCGACTACAATGAGCAGTTCTTC. It is translated as CASSQLAADYNEQFF.

The genes are TRBV4-3 and TRBJ2-3; 7 bases are shared with TRBD2. CDR3 length: 14 residues. The germline V gene encodes CDR1 LGHNA and CDR2 YSLEER. V trimming: 4 bases; J trimming: 7 bases; junction bases outside the gene matches: 8. CDR3 in amino acids: CASSPSRRGNTQYF. DNA for the CDR3: TGCGCCAGCAGCCCATCAAGGCGGGGGAATACGCAGTATTTT.

The rearrangement links TRBV27 to TRBJ2-1; TRBD2 matches 8 bases. The CDR3 is 15 residues long. Germline CDR1 reads MNHEY; CDR2 reads SMNVEV (reference sequence). CDR3 amino acids: CPPRGGRFHEGEQFF. CDR3 coding DNA: TGTCCTCCAAGGGGCGGGAGGTTCCACGAGGGTGAGCAGTTCTTC.

The V gene is TRBV28, the J gene TRBJ2-7, with D tentatively TRBD2 (5 bases). Trimming took 7 bases from V and 12 from J, leaving 25 bases between them. Germline values: CDR1 MDHEN, CDR2 SYDVKM. This CDR3 contains 14 residues. CDR3 region: CASTPRGRTTTRYF. Written as DNA, the CDR3 is TGTGCCAGCACCCCCCGTGGCCGGACGACCACTAGGTACTTC.

This rearrangement joins TRBV6-5 to TRBJ2-3; D gene ambiguous. The germline V gene encodes CDR1 MNHEY and CDR2 SVGAGI. This CDR3 comprises 14 residues. The V end lost 0 bases, the J end lost 4 bases, and 8 bases lay between the germline ends. In DNA, the CDR3 is TGTGCCAGCAGTTACTCTTTTCCGGCAGATACGCAGTATTTT. Encoded protein: CASSYSFPADTQYF.

The chain recombines TRBV27 with TRBJ2-1, with D perhaps given as TRBD1 or TRBD2 (6 bases each). The CDR3 totals 15 residues. Germline V gene lookup returns CDR1 MNHEY and CDR2 SMNVEV (reference sequence). V was cut by 1 base and J by 2 bases, with 9 bases left in between. The DNA for the CDR3 is TGTGCCAGCAGTTTATTGCGGGACACCTACAATGAGCAGTTCTTC. As protein: CASSLLRDTYNEQFF.

The J gene is TRBJ2-1, the V gene TRBV6-6; TRBD1 matches at 10 bases. The V and J ends lost 9 bases and 6 bases, in that order; junction bases with no gene match: 11. Germline V lookup: CDR1 MNHNY, CDR2 SVGAGI (reference sequence). CDR3 size: 15 residues. CDR3 amino acids: CASRSGTGVLNEQFF. The CDR3 nucleotides read TGTGCCAGTAGATCTGGGACAGGGGTTCTCAATGAGCAGTTCTTC.

The chain combines TRBV4-1 with TRBJ2-1, with a tentative D call TRBD1 (5 bases). V dropped 3 bases and J dropped 3 bases, with 9 bases sitting between them. Germline V lookup: CDR1 MGHRA, CDR2 YSYEKL. The CDR3 consists of 14 residues. The CDR3 protein is CASSHREGYNEQFF. CDR3 sequence (DNA): TGCGCCAGCAGCCACAGGGAAGGCTACAATGAGCAGTTCTTC.